This T cell receptor beta chain was sequenced in a study of T cell repertoires in cytomegalovirus infection. About the research overall: It was the public TCR beta signatures that indicated both CMV infection and matching HLA type.

One entry per CDR3 protein results from TCRdb running MiXCR on the reads. The sample records some 400,000 distinct CDR3 sequences, 30% to 40% being singletons. CDR3 length equals 14 residues. Germline V CDR1 and CDR2: MGHRA, YSYEKL. V lost 3 bases to trimming and J lost 3 bases; unmatched junction nucleotides: 3. Broader study findings: Identification of carriers of CMV plus the relevant HLA was performed using cumulative public TCR beta family frequency. The ex vivo response showed dominance by HLA-C-restricted CMV-specific TCR beta clonotypes.

This clonotype was picked up a small number of times. What it recognizes is unknown. The V gene is TRBV4-1, the J gene TRBJ2-7; 9 positions match TRBD1. The sample consisted of PBMCs. The TCR sequence derives from a human donor in good health (CMV status not recorded). Some clones in this sample may be carry-over from other donors' samples. CDR3: CASSHRDRDYEQYF. DNA for the CDR3: TGCGCCAGCAGCCATAGGGACAGGGACTACGAGCAGTACTTC.